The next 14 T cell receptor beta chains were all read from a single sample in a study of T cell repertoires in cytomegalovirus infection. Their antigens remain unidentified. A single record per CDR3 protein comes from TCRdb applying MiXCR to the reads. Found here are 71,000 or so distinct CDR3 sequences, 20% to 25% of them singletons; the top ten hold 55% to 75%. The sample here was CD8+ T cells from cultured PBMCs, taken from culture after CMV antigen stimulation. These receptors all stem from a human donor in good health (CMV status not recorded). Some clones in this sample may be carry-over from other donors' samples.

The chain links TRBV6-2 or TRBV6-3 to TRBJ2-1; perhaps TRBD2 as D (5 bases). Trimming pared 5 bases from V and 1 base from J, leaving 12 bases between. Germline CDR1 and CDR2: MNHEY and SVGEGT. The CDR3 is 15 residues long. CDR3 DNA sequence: TGTGCCAGCAGTACAGCTCCGGGGTCCTACAATGAGCAGTTCTTC. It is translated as CASSTAPGSYNEQFF.

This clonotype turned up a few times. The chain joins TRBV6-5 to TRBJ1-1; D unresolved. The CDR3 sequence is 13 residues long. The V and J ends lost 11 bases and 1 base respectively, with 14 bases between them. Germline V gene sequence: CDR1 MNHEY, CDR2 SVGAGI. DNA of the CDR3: TGTGCCGCCAGCAATGGGAGGAACACTGAAGCTTTCTTT. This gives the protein CAASNGRNTEAFF.

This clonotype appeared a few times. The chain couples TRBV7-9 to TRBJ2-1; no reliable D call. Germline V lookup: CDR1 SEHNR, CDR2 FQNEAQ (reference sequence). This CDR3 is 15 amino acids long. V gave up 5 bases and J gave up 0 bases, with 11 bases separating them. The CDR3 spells CASSRMADSYNEQFF. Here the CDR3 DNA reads TGTGCCAGCAGCAGGATGGCGGACTCCTACAATGAGCAGTTCTTC.

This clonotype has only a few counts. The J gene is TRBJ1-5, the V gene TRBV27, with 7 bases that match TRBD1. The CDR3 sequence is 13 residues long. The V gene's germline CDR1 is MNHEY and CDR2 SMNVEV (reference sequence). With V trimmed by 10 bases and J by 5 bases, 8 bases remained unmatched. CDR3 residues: CAIPQGTDQPQHF. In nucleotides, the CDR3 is TGTGCCATCCCACAGGGGACGGATCAGCCCCAGCATTTT.

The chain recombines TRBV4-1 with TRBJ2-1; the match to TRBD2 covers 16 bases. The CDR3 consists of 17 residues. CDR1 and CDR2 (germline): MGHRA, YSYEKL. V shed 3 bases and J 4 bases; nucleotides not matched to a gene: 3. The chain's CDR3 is CASSHGTSGGGYNEQFF. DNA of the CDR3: TGCGCCAGCAGCCATGGGACTAGCGGGGGGGGTTACAATGAGCAGTTCTTC.

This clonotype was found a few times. The CDR3 bases are TGTGCCAGCAGCCCGGCTGGGGGGGCAGGGGGCTACACCTTC. Amino acids: CASSPAGGAGGYTF. The chain employs TRBV27 and TRBJ1-2; TRBD1 might be the D (6 bases). Germline CDR1 and CDR2: MNHEY and SMNVEV (reference sequence). This CDR3 has 14 residues. V was trimmed by 6 bases and J by 8 bases, leaving 19 bases between them.

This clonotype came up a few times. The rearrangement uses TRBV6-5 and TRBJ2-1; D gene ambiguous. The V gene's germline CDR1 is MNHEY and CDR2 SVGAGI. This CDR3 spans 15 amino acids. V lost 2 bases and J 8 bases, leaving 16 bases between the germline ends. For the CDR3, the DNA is TGTGCCAGCAGTTACCGAAGCCTTGGTGGAGATGAGCAGTTCTTC. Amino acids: CASSYRSLGGDEQFF.

In nucleotides, the CDR3 is TGTGCCAGCAGTCGGACAGGATGTGAAGCTTTCTTT. Translated, it gives CASSRTGCEAFF. The chain employs TRBV6-5 and TRBJ1-1; 7 bases map to TRBD1. The CDR3 is 12 amino acids. V trimming: 5 bases; J trimming: 7 bases; junction bases outside the gene matches: 4. Germline CDR1 MNHEY, CDR2 SVGAGI.

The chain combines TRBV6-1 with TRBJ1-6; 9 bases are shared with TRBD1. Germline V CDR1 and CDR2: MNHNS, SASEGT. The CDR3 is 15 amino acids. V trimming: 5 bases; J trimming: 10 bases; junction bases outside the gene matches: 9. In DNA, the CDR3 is TGTGCCAGCAGTCCTAAGGGGGGACAGGGATCACCCCTCCACTTT. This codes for CASSPKGGQGSPLHF.

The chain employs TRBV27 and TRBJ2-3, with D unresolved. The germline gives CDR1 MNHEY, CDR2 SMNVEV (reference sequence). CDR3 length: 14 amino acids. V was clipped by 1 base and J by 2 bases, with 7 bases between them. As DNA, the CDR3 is TGTGCCAGCAGTTTATTGGCGGACACAGATACGCAGTATTTT. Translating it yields CASSLLADTDTQYF.

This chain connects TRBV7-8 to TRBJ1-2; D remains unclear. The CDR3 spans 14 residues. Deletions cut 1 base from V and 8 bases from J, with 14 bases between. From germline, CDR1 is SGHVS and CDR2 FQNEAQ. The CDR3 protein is CASSLGGTFRGYTF. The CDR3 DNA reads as TGTGCCAGCAGCTTAGGAGGAACTTTCAGGGGCTACACCTTC. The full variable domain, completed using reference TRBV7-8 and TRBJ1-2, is GAGVSQSPRYKVAKRGQDVALRCDPISGHVSLFWYQQALGQGPEFLTYFQNEAQLDKSGLPSDRFFAERPEGSVSTLKIQRTQQEDSAVYLCASSLGGTFRGYTFGSGTRLTVV.

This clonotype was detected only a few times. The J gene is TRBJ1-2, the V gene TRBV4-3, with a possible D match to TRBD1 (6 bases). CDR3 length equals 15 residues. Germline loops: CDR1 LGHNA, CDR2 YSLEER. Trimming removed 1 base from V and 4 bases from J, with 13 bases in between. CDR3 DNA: TGCGCCAGCAGCCAAGGCCGGGACACCATCTATGGCTACACCTTC. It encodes CASSQGRDTIYGYTF.

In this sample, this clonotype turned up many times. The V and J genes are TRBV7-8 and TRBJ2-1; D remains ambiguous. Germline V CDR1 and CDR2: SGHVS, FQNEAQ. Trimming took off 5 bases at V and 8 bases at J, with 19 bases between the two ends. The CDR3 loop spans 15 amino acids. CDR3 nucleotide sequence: TGTGCCAGCAGCAGCACGGCAAAACTGGGCCATGAGCAGTTCTTC. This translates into CASSSTAKLGHEQFF. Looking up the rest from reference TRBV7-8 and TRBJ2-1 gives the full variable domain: GAGVSQSPRYKVAKRGQDVALRCDPISGHVSLFWYQQALGQGPEFLTYFQNEAQLDKSGLPSDRFFAERPEGSVSTLKIQRTQQEDSAVYLCASSSTAKLGHEQFFGPGTRLTVL.

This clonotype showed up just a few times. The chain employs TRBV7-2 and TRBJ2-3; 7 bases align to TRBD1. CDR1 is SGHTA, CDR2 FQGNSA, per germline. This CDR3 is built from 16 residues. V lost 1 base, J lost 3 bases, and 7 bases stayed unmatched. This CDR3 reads CASSLEGAGATDTQYF. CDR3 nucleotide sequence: TGTGCCAGCAGCTTAGAGGGGGCTGGAGCAACAGATACGCAGTATTTT.